The 16 T cell receptor beta chains below were found in one sample sequenced in a study of human T cells and chemical hapten exposure. Using its own MiXCR run on the RACE reads, TCRdb lists one record per CDR3 protein. Of roughly 50,000 distinct CDR3 sequences in the sample, roughly 10% were seen once. Time point in this sample: pre-sensitization, week 0. Sample treatment: therapeutic diphenylcyclopropenone sensitization with weekly scalp DPC. The input for sequencing was whole blood, taken in connection with sensitization to the hapten diphenylcyclopropenone (DPC). These receptors all stem from a man aged 35 to 55 with alopecia areata. Some clones in this sample may be carry-over from other donors' samples.

A single count supports this clonotype. CDR3: CATHPSDTYNEQFF. The CDR3 nucleotides read TGTGCCACCCACCCTAGCGACACCTACAATGAGCAGTTCTTC. The V and J genes are TRBV28 and TRBJ2-1; D possibly corresponds to TRBD2 (6 bases). Trimming removed 10 bases from V and 2 bases from J, with 15 bases in between. The CDR3 covers 14 residues. The germline CDR1 and CDR2 sequences are MDHEN and SYDVKM.

This clonotype was found a few times. The genes are TRBV9 and TRBJ2-7; either TRBD1 or TRBD2 may fit D (5 bases each). Germline V CDR1 and CDR2: SGDLS, YYNGEE. The CDR3 length is 13 residues. V was shortened by 3 bases and J by 2 bases, with 9 bases between the two germline ends. The CDR3 DNA sequence: TGTGCCAGCAGCGGAGGGGCTACCTACGAGCAGTACTTC. It codes for CASSGGATYEQYF.

This clonotype was seen ten or more times. The rearrangement joins TRBV7-9 to TRBJ2-5; D remains ambiguous. Deletions cut 1 base from V and 0 bases from J, with 3 bases between. The CDR3 totals 13 residues. Germline V CDR1 and CDR2: SEHNR, FQNEAQ (reference sequence). The CDR3 spells CASSLVNQETQYF. CDR3 nucleotide sequence: TGTGCCAGCAGCTTAGTCAACCAAGAGACCCAGTACTTC.

Ten or more counts support this clonotype. The chain has TRBV6-4 and TRBJ2-7; TRBD2 matches at 10 bases. This CDR3 region has 16 residues. J was trimmed by 2 bases and V by 2 bases; bases with no gene match: 6. Germline CDR1 MRHNA, CDR2 SNTAGT. The CDR3 DNA follows: TGTGCCAGCAGTGACGATGGGACTAGCGACCCCTACGAGCAGTACTTC. This sequence encodes CASSDDGTSDPYEQYF.

The chain has TRBV28 and TRBJ1-2, with D perhaps matching TRBD1 (5 bases). This CDR3 is built from 14 residues. The V end was cut by 3 bases, the J end by 3 bases, with 11 bases between. Germline CDR1 MDHEN, CDR2 SYDVKM. The CDR3 spells CASSFVQGYYGYTF. DNA of the CDR3: TGTGCCAGCAGTTTCGTCCAGGGCTACTATGGCTACACCTTC.

V usage is TRBV4-1 and J usage is TRBJ1-6; 9 bases match TRBD1. The germline CDR1 and CDR2 sequences are MGHRA and YSYEKL. The length of the CDR3 is 16 residues. With V trimmed by 4 bases and J by 9 bases, 10 bases remained unmatched. The chain's CDR3 is CASSPEGTGSSSPLHF. The DNA for the CDR3 is TGCGCCAGCAGCCCTGAAGGGACAGGGTCCTCTTCACCCCTCCACTTT.

There are a few counts of this clonotype. The chain joins TRBV2 to TRBJ2-1; 8 nucleotides agree with TRBD1. Germline lookup yields CDR1 SNHLY and CDR2 FYNNEI. V gave up 6 bases and J gave up 0 bases; unmatched junction bases: 10. The CDR3 loop spans 17 amino acids. The CDR3 spells CASRAGTGVVSYNEQFF. The CDR3 DNA reads as TGTGCCAGCAGGGCAGGGACAGGTGTAGTCTCCTACAATGAGCAGTTCTTC.

This sequence joins TRBV3-1 and TRBJ2-5; TRBD1 aligns across 9 bases. Germline trimming cut 3 bases from V and 5 bases from J; bases unmatched to any gene: 7. The CDR3 runs to 15 residues. The germline gives CDR1 LGHDT, CDR2 YNNKEL (reference sequence). CDR3 region: CASSQGQGGAETQYF. DNA for the CDR3: TGTGCCAGCAGCCAGGGACAGGGAGGGGCGGAGACCCAGTACTTC.

This clonotype was observed at least ten times. The CDR3 DNA follows: TGTGCCAGTGTACCGGGCCTCTACAATGAGCAGTTCTTC. The encoded protein is CASVPGLYNEQFF. The genes are TRBV28 and TRBJ2-1; no reliable D call. Germline CDR1 MDHEN, CDR2 SYDVKM. Trimming took 9 bases from V and 3 from J, leaving 12 bases between them. The CDR3 runs 13 residues.

In its sample, this clonotype was seen a few times. J is TRBJ2-7 and V is TRBV2, with D possibly TRBD1 on 6 matching bases. The CDR3 is 14 residues long. The V end lost 5 bases, the J end lost 0 bases, and 11 bases lay between the germline ends. From germline, CDR1 is SNHLY and CDR2 FYNNEI. This chain's CDR3 is CASSLQGSSYEQYF. The CDR3 DNA follows: TGTGCCAGCAGTCTACAGGGTTCCTCCTACGAGCAGTACTTC.

This clonotype was detected only a few times. V gene TRBV24-1 combines with J gene TRBJ2-1, with D tentatively TRBD1 or TRBD2 (7 bases each). The germline V and J ends were trimmed by 4 bases and 7 bases, with 16 bases remaining between them. Germline assignment: CDR1 KGHDR and CDR2 SFDVKD. The CDR3 runs to 15 residues. CDR3 bases: TGTGCCACCAGTGACCCCCGGCAGGGGGGGAATGAGCAGTTCTTC. Residues: CATSDPRQGGNEQFF.

The rearrangement joins TRBV12-3 or TRBV12-4 to TRBJ1-2, with no clear D. The CDR3 length is 13 residues. Deletions cut 1 base from V and 4 bases from J, with 7 bases between. The DNA for the CDR3 is TGTGCCAGCAGTTTAGAGGGCAGCTATGGCTACACCTTC. Translating it yields CASSLEGSYGYTF.

This clonotype was found many times. This sequence joins TRBV5-8 and TRBJ2-5; 10 positions match TRBD2. The germline V gene encodes CDR1 SGHTS and CDR2 YDEGEE. V lost 0 bases and J lost 3; bases outside the gene matches: 17. The CDR3 contains 20 residues. The CDR3 coding sequence is TGTGCCAGCAGCTTGGAGGGTGAAAGCGGGAGGGCATTAGGAGAAGAGACCCAGTACTTC. This encodes CASSLEGESGRALGEETQYF.

This clonotype was observed a handful of times. The rearrangement joins TRBV10-3 to TRBJ1-2; 11 bases map to TRBD1. The CDR3 spans 14 residues. Looked up from germline, CDR1 is ENHRY and CDR2 is SYGVKD. J gave up 4 bases and V 8 bases, and 6 bases lay outside the gene matches. CDR3 region: CAIFLDRGPYGYTF. The CDR3 region has the DNA TGTGCCATCTTCTTGGACAGGGGGCCCTATGGCTACACCTTC.

This clonotype was detected only a few times. The chain employs TRBV7-2 and TRBJ2-3, with D possibly matching TRBD1 (7 bases). Trimming removed 4 bases at V and 6 bases at J, with 17 bases between. Germline lookup yields CDR1 SGHTA and CDR2 FQGNSA. The CDR3 is 15 residues long. As DNA, the CDR3 is TGTGCCAGCAGCTCCTACGGACAGGCGGGGGATACGCAGTATTTT. As protein: CASSSYGQAGDTQYF. The complete variable domain, with remaining parts taken from reference TRBV7-2 and TRBJ2-3, reads GAGVSQSPSNKVTEKGKDVELRCDPISGHTALYWYRQSLGQGLEFLIYFQGNSAPDKSGLPSDRFSAERTGGSVSTLTIQRTQQEDSAVYLCASSSYGQAGDTQYFGPGTRLTVL.

The J gene is TRBJ2-3, the V gene TRBV7-8, with 7 positions matching TRBD2. This CDR3 comprises 16 residues. Germline lookup yields CDR1 SGHVS and CDR2 FQNEAQ. J was trimmed by 0 bases and V by 5 bases; bases with no gene match: 8. Here the CDR3 reads CASSRTGTTSTDTQYF. Written as DNA, the CDR3 is TGTGCCAGCAGCCGAACCGGGACTACAAGCACAGATACGCAGTATTTT.